This T cell receptor beta chain was identified during a study of cytomegalovirus exposure and HLA in healthy donors. On the study more broadly: A later analysis reported the approximately 120 validation repertoires used the same platform as the roughly 700 first-cohort repertoires.

Clones were sequenced by immunoSEQ multiplex PCR, and TCRdb holds only the in-frame ones, with some missing. The repertoire holds about 240,000 clones, around 87% seen once, with about 1.2% in the top ten. Per the germline V gene, CDR1 is SGHVS and CDR2 is FQNEAQ. The V gene end was trimmed by 2 bases and the J gene end by 6 bases; junction bases not matched to a gene: 6. The CDR3 length is 15 residues. Sequencing was carried out using PBMCs. This rearrangement joins TRBV7-8 to TRBJ2-1; 8 bases map to TRBD2. The sequence came from a woman aged 25 to 39 in good health and CMV-seropositive. The CDR3 DNA sequence: TGTGCCAGCAGCTTATACGGGAGGGCCGTCAATGAGCAGTTCTTC. The encoded protein is CASSLYGRAVNEQFF.